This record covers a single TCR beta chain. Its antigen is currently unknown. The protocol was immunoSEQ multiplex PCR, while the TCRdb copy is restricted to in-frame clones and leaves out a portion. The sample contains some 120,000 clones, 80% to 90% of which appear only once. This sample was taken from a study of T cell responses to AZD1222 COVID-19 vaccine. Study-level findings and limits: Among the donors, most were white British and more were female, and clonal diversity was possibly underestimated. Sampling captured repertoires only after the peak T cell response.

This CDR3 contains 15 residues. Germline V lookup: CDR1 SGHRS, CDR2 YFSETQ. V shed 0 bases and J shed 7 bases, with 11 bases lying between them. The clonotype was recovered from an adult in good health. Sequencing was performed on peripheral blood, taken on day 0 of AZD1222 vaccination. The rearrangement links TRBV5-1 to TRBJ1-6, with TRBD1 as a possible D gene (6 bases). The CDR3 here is CASSLGQAENSPLHF. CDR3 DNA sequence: TGCGCCAGCAGCTTGGGACAGGCTGAAAATTCACCCCTCCACTTT.